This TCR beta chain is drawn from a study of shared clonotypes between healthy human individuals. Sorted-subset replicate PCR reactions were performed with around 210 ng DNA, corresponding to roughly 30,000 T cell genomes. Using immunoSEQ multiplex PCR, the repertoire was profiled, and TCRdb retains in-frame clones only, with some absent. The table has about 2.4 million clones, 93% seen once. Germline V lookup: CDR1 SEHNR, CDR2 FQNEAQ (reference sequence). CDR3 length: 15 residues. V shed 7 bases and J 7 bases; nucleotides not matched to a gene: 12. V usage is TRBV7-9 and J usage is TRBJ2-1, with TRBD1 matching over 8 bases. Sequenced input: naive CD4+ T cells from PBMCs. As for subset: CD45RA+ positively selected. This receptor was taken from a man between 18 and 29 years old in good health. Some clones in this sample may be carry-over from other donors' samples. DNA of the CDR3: TGTGCCAGCATCCTTGGACAGGGTAGTTGGAATGAGCAGTTCTTC. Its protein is CASILGQGSWNEQFF.